This passage covers 15 T cell receptor beta chains from one sample sequenced in a study of blood T cell repertoires in COVID-19. The method was immunoSEQ multiplex PCR; TCRdb's version includes in-frame clones alone and lacks a portion of them. Among a few hundred thousand clones listed, 88% were seen once. The sequenced sample consisted of peripheral blood. The receptor set was obtained from a man aged 55-75 years who had recovered from COVID-19.

CDR3: CASIADRGSGNTIYF. As DNA, the CDR3 is TGTGCCAGCATAGCGGACAGGGGCTCTGGAAACACCATATATTTT. This chain links TRBV2 with TRBJ1-3; 9 bases are a match to TRBD1. Germline V gene sequence: CDR1 SNHLY, CDR2 FYNNEI. After removal of 7 bases from V and 0 bases from J, the junction contained 4 bases not matched to a gene. CDR3 size: 15 residues.

This chain connects TRBV19 to TRBJ1-6; D is uncertain. Trimming shortened V by 3 bases and J by 3 bases, and 6 bases separated the two germline ends. The germline gives CDR1 LNHDA, CDR2 SQIVND (reference sequence). The CDR3 consists of 14 residues. The CDR3 DNA reads as TGTGCCAGTAGTATGGCCGTCTATAATTCACCCCTCCACTTT. This gives the protein CASSMAVYNSPLHF.

The chain links TRBV11-1 to TRBJ2-1; a possible D gene is TRBD2 (7 bases). Between the trimmed V and J ends, which lost 6 bases and 5 bases, there was a span of 20 bases. Germline V gene sequence: CDR1 SGHAT, CDR2 FQDESV (reference sequence). This CDR3 contains 16 residues. The CDR3 nucleotides are TGTGCCAGCAGTCCTCCCGGGGGGCGCATAAACAATGAGCAGTTCTTC. Translated: CASSPPGGRINNEQFF.

The chain has TRBV5-4 and TRBJ2-7; D might be TRBD2 (5 bases). The CDR3 extends over 11 amino acids. Germline V lookup: CDR1 SGHNT, CDR2 YYREEE (reference sequence). V shed 3 bases and J shed 7 bases, with 8 bases lying between them. The CDR3 region is CASSSGWEQYF. The CDR3 DNA reads as TGTGCCAGCAGCTCGGGATGGGAGCAGTACTTC.

The chain carries TRBV10-3 and TRBJ2-1; no reliable D call. The CDR3 extends over 14 amino acids. Trimming cost V 2 bases and J 3 bases, with 8 bases left between them. CDR1 and CDR2 (germline): ENHRY, SYGVKD. The CDR3: CAISENFLYNEQFF. The CDR3 nucleotides read TGTGCCATCAGTGAGAACTTCCTCTACAATGAGCAGTTCTTC.

The genes are TRBV2 and TRBJ2-3; 16 bases align to TRBD2. The CDR3 spans 17 residues. Germline V gene sequence: CDR1 SNHLY, CDR2 FYNNEI. The ends lost 9 bases at V and 8 bases at J; junction bases unmatched: 14. The DNA of the CDR3 is TGTGCCAGTACGGGACTAGCGGGGGGGAAGAACTTTGGTACGCAGTATTTT. It encodes CASTGLAGGKNFGTQYF.

The chain combines TRBV18 with TRBJ1-1; the match to TRBD1 covers 9 bases. The CDR3 consists of 14 residues. From germline, CDR1 is KGHSH and CDR2 LQKENI. The J segment lost 2 bases and the V segment lost 3 bases, leaving 1 base of the junction unmatched. The CDR3 loop reads CASSPTGGNTEAFF. CDR3 coding DNA: TGTGCCAGCTCACCGACAGGGGGTAACACTGAAGCTTTCTTT.

This clone was observed once. This chain links TRBV19 with TRBJ1-1; D gene uncertain. V was pared by 3 bases and J by 4 bases, with 9 bases between. The length of the CDR3 is 13 residues. Germline CDR1 reads LNHDA; CDR2 reads SQIVND (reference sequence). This CDR3 is CASSILAGTEAFF. The CDR3 nucleotides read TGTGCCAGTAGTATCCTTGCGGGCACTGAAGCTTTCTTT.

The chain carries TRBV5-1 and TRBJ2-4, with D unresolved. The V end lost 2 bases, the J end lost 1 base, and 4 bases lay between the germline ends. The CDR3 is 13 amino acids. In germline, CDR1 is SGHRS, CDR2 YFSETQ. The CDR3 DNA sequence: TGCGCCAGCAGCTTCGCGGCCAAAAACATTCAGTACTTC. It specifies CASSFAAKNIQYF.

The CDR3 is CSVLDRENIQYF. CDR3 nucleotides: TGCAGCGTTCTGGACAGAGAAAACATTCAGTACTTC. The chain has TRBV29-1 and TRBJ2-4; tentatively, D is TRBD1 (6 bases). Germline assignment: CDR1 SQVTM and CDR2 ANQGSEA. Trimming removed 5 bases from V and 5 bases from J, with 10 bases in between. The CDR3 is 12 amino acids.

V and J are TRBV18 and TRBJ2-2; a possible D gene is TRBD1 (5 bases). The CDR3 covers 14 residues. V was cut by 8 bases and J by 5 bases, with 15 bases left in between. Germline V gene sequence: CDR1 KGHSH, CDR2 LQKENI. The CDR3 region has the DNA TGTGCCAGCGAACAGGTGTTAGTGACCGGGGAGCTGTTTTTT. This encodes CASEQVLVTGELFF. Full variable domain (outside the CDR3, taken from reference TRBV18 and TRBJ2-2): NAGVMQNPRHLVRRRGQEARLRCSPMKGHSHVYWYRQLPEEGLKFMVYLQKENIIDESGMPKERFSAEFPKEGPSILRIQQVVRGDSAAYFCASEQVLVTGELFFGEGSRLTVL.

This chain links TRBV5-1 with TRBJ2-2, with D unclear. From germline, CDR1 is SGHRS and CDR2 YFSETQ. This CDR3 is built from 14 residues. V was clipped by 4 bases and J by 0 bases, with 7 bases between them. The CDR3, as DNA: TGCGCCAGCAGCCTCGGGTCGAACACCGGGGAGCTGTTTTTT. It yields the protein CASSLGSNTGELFF. Together with reference TRBV5-1 and TRBJ2-2, the CDR3 gives the full variable domain: KAGVTQTPRYLIKTRGQQVTLSCSPISGHRSVSWYQQTPGQGLQFLFEYFSETQRNKGNFPGRFSGRQFSNSRSEMNVSTLELGDSALYLCASSLGSNTGELFFGEGSRLTVL.

The chain couples TRBV20-1 to TRBJ2-1; D remains unclear. Per the germline V gene, CDR1 is DFQATT and CDR2 is SNEGSKA (reference sequence). Trimming cost V 3 bases and J 1 base, with 13 bases left between them. CDR3 size: 15 residues. CDR3: CSASGQLQSYNEQFF. The CDR3 DNA follows: TGCAGTGCTAGTGGCCAGTTACAATCCTACAATGAGCAGTTCTTC.

The chain is built from TRBV11-3 and TRBJ2-7; TRBD1 aligns across 11 bases. The CDR3 has 15 residues. With V trimmed by 2 bases and J by 3 bases, 3 bases remained unmatched. In germline, CDR1 is SGHNT, CDR2 YENEEA. The CDR3 nucleotides are TGTGCCAGCAGCTTACGCGGGACAGGGGGCTACGAGCAGTACTTC. It yields the protein CASSLRGTGGYEQYF. The complete variable domain, with remaining parts taken from reference TRBV11-3 and TRBJ2-7, reads EAGVVQSPRYKIIEKKQPVAFWCNPISGHNTLYWYLQNLGQGPELLIRYENEEAVDDSQLPKDRFSAERLKGVDSTLKIQPAELGDSAVYLCASSLRGTGGYEQYFGPGTRLTVT.

The chain has TRBV5-1 and TRBJ1-2; D not resolved. In germline, CDR1 is SGHRS, CDR2 YFSETQ. The CDR3 is made up of 16 amino acids. V was trimmed by 0 bases and J by 5 bases, leaving 17 bases between them. The CDR3 DNA reads TGCGCCAGCAGCTTGGGCCGACCCGGGGAGGGTTATGGCTACACCTTC. Translated, it gives CASSLGRPGEGYGYTF.